One and the same sample provided the 21 T cell receptor beta chains below, sequenced in a study of early T cells in non-severe SARS-CoV-2 infection (dated by TCRdb to 2020 to 2023). Library preparation used 5' RACE. Instrument on record: NextSeq 500. TCRdb passed the public sequencing reads through fastp at Q25 and MiXCR, retaining productive beta sequences. Entries that share a CDR3 protein sequence are merged under the most common genes and DNA. The sample table records tens of thousands of distinct CDR3 sequences; roughly 6.6% of these occur just once. The ten largest make up 2.5% to 3% of the sample. Input material: whole blood. The receptor set was obtained from an adult who was a healthcare worker with PCR-confirmed SARS-CoV-2 infection or an uninfected control (not recorded which).

The table lists this clonotype with many counts. The chain has TRBV5-1 and TRBJ2-3; TRBD2 aligns across 13 bases. CDR1 and CDR2 (germline): SGHRS, YFSETQ. Trimming cost V 4 bases and J 5 bases; bases outside gene matches: 4. The length of the CDR3 is 15 residues. In DNA, the CDR3 is TGCGCCAGCAGCCTCTGGACTAGCGGGGGAGATACGCAGTATTTT. This translates into CASSLWTSGGDTQYF.

Many counts were recorded for this clonotype. V gene TRBV6-5 combines with J gene TRBJ1-6; TRBD1 matches at 9 bases. The germline CDR1 and CDR2 sequences are MNHEY and SVGAGI. V shed 1 base and J 7 bases; nucleotides not matched to a gene: 2. The CDR3 length is 15 residues. The chain's CDR3 is CASSYWDRANSPLHF. The CDR3 coding sequence is TGTGCCAGCAGTTACTGGGACAGGGCCAATTCACCCCTCCACTTT.

This clonotype appeared many times. This chain uses TRBV7-9 with TRBJ2-2, with D maybe TRBD2 (5 bases). The CDR3 length is 17 residues. Trimming removed 4 bases at V and 4 bases at J, with 19 bases between. The germline V gene encodes CDR1 SEHNR and CDR2 FQNEAQ (reference sequence). The CDR3 protein is CASSSYFEAAGTGELFF. The CDR3 DNA sequence: TGTGCCAGCAGCTCGTACTTCGAAGCGGCGGGCACCGGGGAGCTGTTTTTT.

This clonotype appeared many times. V usage is TRBV20-1 and J usage is TRBJ1-1, with D hard to call. The CDR3 spans 15 residues. Germline assignment: CDR1 DFQATT and CDR2 SNEGSKA (reference sequence). V lost 0 bases to trimming and J lost 4 bases, with 15 bases between them. The CDR3 reads CSARDGLTLGTEAFF. CDR3 DNA sequence: TGCAGTGCTAGAGATGGGCTAACCCTCGGCACTGAAGCTTTCTTT.

This chain uses TRBV28 with TRBJ2-7; 10 bases map to TRBD1. The length of the CDR3 is 17 residues. With 2 bases clipped from V and 3 bases from J, the junction kept 10 bases outside the gene matches. CDR1 and CDR2 (germline): MDHEN, SYDVKM. CDR3 loop: CASSLLLTGTGVYEQYF. CDR3 sequence (DNA): TGTGCCAGCAGTTTACTACTCACCGGGACAGGGGTCTACGAGCAGTACTTC.

Sample share makes this clonotype medium-sized. The rearrangement joins TRBV11-2 to TRBJ2-2; TRBD1 or TRBD2 may be the D gene (5 bases each). Germline V gives CDR1 SGHAT, CDR2 FQNNGV. CDR3 length equals 15 residues. Trimming took 5 bases from V and 0 from J, leaving 10 bases between them. The CDR3 region has the DNA TGTGCCAGCAGCAAAGGGACCGCGAACACCGGGGAGCTGTTTTTT. This codes for CASSKGTANTGELFF. Supplemented by reference TRBV11-2 and TRBJ2-2, the full variable domain reads EAGVAQSPRYKIIEKRQSVAFWCNPISGHATLYWYQQILGQGPKLLIQFQNNGVVDDSQLPKDRFSAERLKGVDSTLKIQPAKLEDSAVYLCASSKGTANTGELFFGEGSRLTVL.

This clonotype was recorded at least ten times. The V call is TRBV27, the J call TRBJ2-7; D might be TRBD2 (5 bases). Germline loops: CDR1 MNHEY, CDR2 SMNVEV (reference sequence). Trimming pared 1 base from V and 2 bases from J, leaving 15 bases between. The CDR3 totals 16 residues. CDR3 amino acids: CASSLFPPPLAYEQYF. In nucleotides, the CDR3 is TGTGCCAGCAGTTTATTTCCCCCCCCACTAGCCTACGAGCAGTACTTC.

This clonotype appeared a few times. J is TRBJ1-1 and V is TRBV20-1; perhaps TRBD1 as D (5 bases). With 2 bases removed from V and 0 bases from J, the gap between germline ends came to 7 bases. Germline CDR1 is DFQATT and CDR2 is SNEGSKA (reference sequence). CDR3 size: 13 residues. CDR3 DNA sequence: TGCAGTGCTAGAAGACAGCTGAACACTGAAGCTTTCTTT. It encodes CSARRQLNTEAFF.

This clonotype was counted at least ten times. The rearrangement joins TRBV18 to TRBJ2-7; a possible D gene is TRBD2 (5 bases). Trimming removed 6 bases from V and 1 base from J, with 10 bases in between. Germline CDR1 and CDR2: KGHSH and LQKENI. There are 13 residues in the CDR3. The CDR3, as DNA: TGTGCCAGCTCCCTCACTAGGTCCTACGAGCAGTACTTC. Protein: CASSLTRSYEQYF. Full variable domain (outside the CDR3, taken from reference TRBV18 and TRBJ2-7): NAGVMQNPRHLVRRRGQEARLRCSPMKGHSHVYWYRQLPEEGLKFMVYLQKENIIDESGMPKERFSAEFPKEGPSILRIQQVVRGDSAAYFCASSLTRSYEQYFGPGTRLTVT.

This clonotype was observed at least ten times. J is TRBJ2-7 and V is TRBV28, with TRBD1 identical over 8 bases. Germline assignment: CDR1 MDHEN and CDR2 SYDVKM. With V trimmed by 1 base and J by 7 bases, 15 bases remained unmatched. This CDR3 has 17 residues. The CDR3 sequence: CASSLSGTGRLGGEQYF. DNA of the CDR3: TGTGCCAGCAGTTTATCCGGGACAGGCCGACTAGGGGGGGAGCAGTACTTC.

This clonotype was counted ten times or more. The gene calls are TRBV18 and TRBJ1-1; D is unclear. This CDR3 is built from 13 residues. V was shortened by 5 bases and J by 1 base, with 8 bases between the two germline ends. In germline, CDR1 is KGHSH, CDR2 LQKENI. CDR3 protein: CASSIQENTEAFF. For the CDR3, the DNA is TGTGCCAGCTCAATTCAGGAGAACACTGAAGCTTTCTTT. Full variable domain (remainder filled in from reference TRBV18 and TRBJ1-1): NAGVMQNPRHLVRRRGQEARLRCSPMKGHSHVYWYRQLPEEGLKFMVYLQKENIIDESGMPKERFSAEFPKEGPSILRIQQVVRGDSAAYFCASSIQENTEAFFGQGTRLTVV.

This clonotype was detected a few times. This chain uses TRBV6-6 with TRBJ1-6, with 9 bases lining up with TRBD1. J gave up 7 bases and V 2 bases, and 3 bases lay outside the gene matches. Germline CDR1 is MNHNY and CDR2 is SVGAGI (reference sequence). This CDR3 has 15 amino acids. CDR3: CASSYRDRVNSPLHF. CDR3 nucleotides: TGTGCCAGCAGTTACCGGGACAGGGTCAATTCACCCCTCCACTTT.

J is TRBJ2-7 and V is TRBV28; 9 nucleotides match TRBD1. Per germline, CDR1 MDHEN and CDR2 SYDVKM. There are 15 residues in the CDR3. The V and J ends lost 6 bases and 2 bases, in that order; junction bases with no gene match: 8. For the CDR3, the DNA is TGTGCCAGCAGCTCCCCGGGACAGGGACCCTACGAGCAGTACTTC. Amino acid sequence: CASSSPGQGPYEQYF.

In this sample, this clonotype turned up a few times. The J gene is TRBJ2-3, the V gene TRBV6-1; TRBD2 aligns across 7 bases. This CDR3 contains 15 residues. V lost 7 bases and J lost 4; bases outside the gene matches: 11. The germline V gene has CDR1 MNHNS and CDR2 SASEGT. The CDR3 reads CASTTSTYGSDTQYF. CDR3 coding DNA: TGTGCCAGCACGACTAGCACATACGGTTCAGATACGCAGTATTTT.

This clonotype was seen a few times. This sequence joins TRBV28 and TRBJ1-3; no definite D call. Trimming stripped 2 bases from V and 4 bases from J, with 6 bases between. The CDR3 totals 13 residues. In germline, CDR1 is MDHEN, CDR2 SYDVKM. In nucleotides, the CDR3 is TGTGCCAGCAGTTTACAGGACGGAAACACCATATATTTT. Translating it yields CASSLQDGNTIYF.

This clonotype was seen only a few times. J is TRBJ1-4 and V is TRBV24-1; D not resolved. V shed 3 bases and J shed 3 bases, with 13 bases lying between them. There are 16 residues in the CDR3. In germline, CDR1 is KGHDR, CDR2 SFDVKD. The DNA for the CDR3 is TGTGCCACCAGTGATATCAAAAATCAACCTAATGAAAAACTGTTTTTT. Its protein is CATSDIKNQPNEKLFF.

This clonotype was observed many times. This chain joins TRBV29-1 and TRBJ2-7, with 13 bases matching TRBD2. CDR1 and CDR2 (germline): SQVTM, ANQGSEA. The trim removed 4 bases at V and 6 bases at J, leaving 9 bases unmatched. The CDR3 covers 15 residues. CDR3 DNA sequence: TGCAGCGTTGGACGACTAGCGGGAGGAATAGGCGAGCAGTACTTC. This sequence encodes CSVGRLAGGIGEQYF.

The chain carries TRBV5-1 and TRBJ2-1; 10 positions match TRBD1. J lost 4 bases, V lost 4 bases, and 2 bases had no gene match. Germline V lookup: CDR1 SGHRS, CDR2 YFSETQ. The CDR3 runs to 14 residues. CDR3: CASSPGQGYNEQFF. The CDR3 DNA is TGCGCCAGCAGCCCGGGACAGGGGTACAATGAGCAGTTCTTC.

This clonotype is termed medium-sized. The chain is built from TRBV6-5 and TRBJ1-1; TRBD1 matches at 8 bases. Trimming cost V 6 bases and J 6 bases; bases outside gene matches: 9. The CDR3 consists of 14 residues. Germline V CDR1 and CDR2: MNHEY, SVGAGI. The CDR3 coding sequence is TGTGCCAGCAGCCGACAGGGGAAGGGCGCTGAAGCTTTCTTT. Protein sequence: CASSRQGKGAEAFF.

In its sample, this clonotype was seen many times. The chain uses TRBV7-2 and TRBJ2-7; TRBD2 matches 8 bases. V shed 6 bases and J 4 bases; nucleotides not matched to a gene: 5. The CDR3 has 13 residues. Germline V gene lookup returns CDR1 SGHTA and CDR2 FQGNSA. CDR3 loop: CASSSGTRYEQYF. The CDR3 nucleotides are TGTGCCAGCAGTTCCGGGACTAGGTACGAGCAGTACTTC.

This clonotype has a count of ten or more. The V and J genes are TRBV30 and TRBJ2-7; 8 bases line up with TRBD1. There are 13 residues in the CDR3. From germline, CDR1 is GTSNPN and CDR2 SVGIG (reference sequence). With V trimmed by 5 bases and J by 2 bases, 5 bases remained unmatched. The CDR3 reads CAWGTGAPYEQYF. CDR3 coding DNA: TGTGCCTGGGGGACAGGCGCCCCCTACGAGCAGTACTTC.